This T cell receptor beta chain came from a study of blood T cell repertoires in COVID-19. Overall study context: Whether acute or convalescent, the COVID-19 samples came from the United States, Italy and Spain. PBMCs, B-cell-depleted T cells, or T cells provided the cDNA or gDNA that made up the material.

As handled by the study authors: From reference gene primer amplification, estimates of nucleated cell counts were derived. Profiling relied on immunoSEQ multiplex PCR, and the TCRdb table lists in-frame clones only, not all of them. That table gives V, J and clone size, and the DNA gave D and trimming. This table holds approximately 130,000 clones, 84% found once. Germline CDR1 is LGHDT and CDR2 is YNNKEL (reference sequence). The CDR3 loop spans 15 amino acids. V was trimmed by 0 bases and J by 8 bases, leaving 16 bases between them. The chain recombines TRBV3-1 (or the pseudogene TRBV3-2) with TRBJ1-2; no reliable D call. The sequencing sample was made of peripheral blood. The receptor's source is a human donor in a cohort sampled during active COVID-19. The CDR3 DNA is TGTGCCAGCAGCCAAGAATTATGGCAGCGGCCAGGCTACACCTTC. It translates to CASSQELWQRPGYTF.